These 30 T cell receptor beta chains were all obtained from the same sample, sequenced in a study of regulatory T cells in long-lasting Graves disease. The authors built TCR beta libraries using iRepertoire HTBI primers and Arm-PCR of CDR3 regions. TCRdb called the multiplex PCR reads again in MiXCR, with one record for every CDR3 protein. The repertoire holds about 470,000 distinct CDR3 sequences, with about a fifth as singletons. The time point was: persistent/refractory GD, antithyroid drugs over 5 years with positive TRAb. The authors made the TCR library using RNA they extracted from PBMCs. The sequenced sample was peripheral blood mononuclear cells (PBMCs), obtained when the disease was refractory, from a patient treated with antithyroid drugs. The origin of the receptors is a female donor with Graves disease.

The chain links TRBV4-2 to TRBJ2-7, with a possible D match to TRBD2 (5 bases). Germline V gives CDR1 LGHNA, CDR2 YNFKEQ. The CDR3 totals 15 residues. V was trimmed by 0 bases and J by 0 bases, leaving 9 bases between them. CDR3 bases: TGTGCCAGCAGCCAAGAGTGGACTTCCTCCTACGAGCAGTACTTC. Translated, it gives CASSQEWTSSYEQYF.

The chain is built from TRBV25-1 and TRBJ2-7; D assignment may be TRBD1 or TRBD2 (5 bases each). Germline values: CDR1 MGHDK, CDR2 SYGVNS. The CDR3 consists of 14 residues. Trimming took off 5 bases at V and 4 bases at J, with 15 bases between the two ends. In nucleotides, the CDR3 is TGTGCCAGCAGTACCTACGGGGCAGATTACGAGCAGTACTTC. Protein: CASSTYGADYEQYF.

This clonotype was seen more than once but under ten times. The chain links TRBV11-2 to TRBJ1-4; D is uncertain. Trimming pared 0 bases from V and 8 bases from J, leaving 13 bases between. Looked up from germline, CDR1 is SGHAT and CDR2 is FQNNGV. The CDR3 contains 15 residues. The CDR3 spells CASSLEGPGYEKLFF. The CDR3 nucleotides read TGTGCCAGCAGCTTAGAAGGGCCTGGTTACGAAAAACTGTTTTTT.

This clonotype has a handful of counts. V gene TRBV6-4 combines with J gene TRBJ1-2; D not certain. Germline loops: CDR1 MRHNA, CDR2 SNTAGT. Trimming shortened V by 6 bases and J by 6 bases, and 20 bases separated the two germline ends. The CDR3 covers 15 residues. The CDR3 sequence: CASRLGRGRRHGYTF. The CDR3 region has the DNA TGTGCCAGCAGACTCGGGAGAGGACGTCGTCATGGCTACACCTTC.

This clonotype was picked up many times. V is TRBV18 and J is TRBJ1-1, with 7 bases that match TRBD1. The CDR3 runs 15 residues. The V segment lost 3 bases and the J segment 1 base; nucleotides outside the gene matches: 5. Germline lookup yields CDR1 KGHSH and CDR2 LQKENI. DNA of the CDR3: TGTGCCAGCTCACCTCTGGGACAGCCGAACACTGAAGCTTTCTTT. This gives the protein CASSPLGQPNTEAFF.

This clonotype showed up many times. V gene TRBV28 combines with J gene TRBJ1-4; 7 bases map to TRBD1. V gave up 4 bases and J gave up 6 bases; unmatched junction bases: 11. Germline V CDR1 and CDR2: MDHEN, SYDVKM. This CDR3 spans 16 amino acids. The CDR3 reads CASSWTTGIGDEKLFF. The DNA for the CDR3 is TGTGCCAGCAGTTGGACGACAGGGATCGGAGATGAAAAACTGTTTTTT.

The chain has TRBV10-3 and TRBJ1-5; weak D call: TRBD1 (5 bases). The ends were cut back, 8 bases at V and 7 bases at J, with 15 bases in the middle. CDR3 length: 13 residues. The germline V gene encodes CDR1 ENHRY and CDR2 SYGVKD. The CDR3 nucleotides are TGTGCCATCGGCGAGGGGCGCGGGCAGCCCCAGCATTTT. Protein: CAIGEGRGQPQHF.

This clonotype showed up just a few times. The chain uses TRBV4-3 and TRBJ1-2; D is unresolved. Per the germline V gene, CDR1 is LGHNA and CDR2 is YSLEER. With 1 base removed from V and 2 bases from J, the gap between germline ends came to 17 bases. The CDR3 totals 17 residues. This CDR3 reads CASSQVVISRKNYGYTF. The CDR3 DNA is TGCGCCAGCAGCCAAGTTGTCATTTCAAGGAAGAACTATGGCTACACCTTC.

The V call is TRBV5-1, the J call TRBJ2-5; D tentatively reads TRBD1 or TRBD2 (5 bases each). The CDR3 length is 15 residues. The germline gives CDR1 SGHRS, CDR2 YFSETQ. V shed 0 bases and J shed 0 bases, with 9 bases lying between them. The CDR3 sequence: CASSLAREYQETQYF. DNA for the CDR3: TGCGCCAGCAGCTTGGCCAGGGAGTACCAAGAGACCCAGTACTTC.

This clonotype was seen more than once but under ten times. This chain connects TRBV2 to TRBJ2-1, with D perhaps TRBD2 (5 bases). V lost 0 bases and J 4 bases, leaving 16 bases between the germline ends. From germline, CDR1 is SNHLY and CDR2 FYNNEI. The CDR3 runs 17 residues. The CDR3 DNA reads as TGTGCCAGCAGTGAAGCGCTTCGGTTTACGGGGTACAATGAGCAGTTCTTC. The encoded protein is CASSEALRFTGYNEQFF.

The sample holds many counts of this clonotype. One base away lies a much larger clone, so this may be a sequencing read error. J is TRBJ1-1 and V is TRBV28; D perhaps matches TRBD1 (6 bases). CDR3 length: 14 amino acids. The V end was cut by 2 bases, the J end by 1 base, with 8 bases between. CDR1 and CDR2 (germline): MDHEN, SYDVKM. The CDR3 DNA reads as TGTGCCAGCAGTTTAGAACAGGGGAACACTGAAGCTTTCTTT. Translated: CASSLEQGNTEAFF.

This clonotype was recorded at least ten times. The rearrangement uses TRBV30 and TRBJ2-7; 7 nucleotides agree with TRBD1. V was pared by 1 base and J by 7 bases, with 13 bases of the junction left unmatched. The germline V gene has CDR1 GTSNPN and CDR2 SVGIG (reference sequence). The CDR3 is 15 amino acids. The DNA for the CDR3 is TGTGCCTGGAGTGAACCGGGACAGTCCCTCGGAGAGCAGTACTTC. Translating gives CAWSEPGQSLGEQYF.

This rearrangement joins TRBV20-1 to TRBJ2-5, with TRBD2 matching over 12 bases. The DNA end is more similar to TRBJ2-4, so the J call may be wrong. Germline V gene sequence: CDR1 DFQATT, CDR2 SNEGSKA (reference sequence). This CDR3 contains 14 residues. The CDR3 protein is CSATVGTSGNIQYF. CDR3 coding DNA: TGCAGTGCCACCGTCGGGACTAGCGGGAACATTCAGTACTTC.

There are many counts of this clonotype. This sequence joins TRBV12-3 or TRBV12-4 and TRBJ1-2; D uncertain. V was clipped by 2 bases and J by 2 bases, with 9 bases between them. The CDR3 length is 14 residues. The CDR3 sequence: CASSLFSANYGYTF. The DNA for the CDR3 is TGTGCCAGCAGTTTATTTTCAGCGAACTATGGCTACACCTTC.

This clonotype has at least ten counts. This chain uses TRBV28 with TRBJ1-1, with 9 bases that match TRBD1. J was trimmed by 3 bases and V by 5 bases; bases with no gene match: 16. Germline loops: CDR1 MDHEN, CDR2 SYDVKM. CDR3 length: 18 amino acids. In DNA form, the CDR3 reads TGTGCCAGCAGTCTCCTCGGACAGGGGAAGGTGGGGGACACTGAAGCTTTCTTT. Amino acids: CASSLLGQGKVGDTEAFF.

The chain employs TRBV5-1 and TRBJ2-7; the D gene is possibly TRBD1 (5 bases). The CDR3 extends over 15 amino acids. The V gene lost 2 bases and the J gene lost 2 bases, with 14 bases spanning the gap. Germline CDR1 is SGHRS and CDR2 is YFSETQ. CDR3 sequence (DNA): TGCGCCAGCAGCTTAATGGGGCGCGGCACCTACGAGCAGTACTTC. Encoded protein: CASSLMGRGTYEQYF. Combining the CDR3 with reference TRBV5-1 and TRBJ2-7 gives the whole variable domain KAGVTQTPRYLIKTRGQQVTLSCSPISGHRSVSWYQQTPGQGLQFLFEYFSETQRNKGNFPGRFSGRQFSNSRSEMNVSTLELGDSALYLCASSLMGRGTYEQYFGPGTRLTVT.

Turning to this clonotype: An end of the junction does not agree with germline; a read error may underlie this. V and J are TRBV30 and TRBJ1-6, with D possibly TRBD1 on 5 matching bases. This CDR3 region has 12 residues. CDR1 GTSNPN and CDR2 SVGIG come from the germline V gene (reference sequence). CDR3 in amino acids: CSWGPYNSPLHF. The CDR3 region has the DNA TGTTCCTGGGGACCTTATAATTCACCCCTCCACTTT.

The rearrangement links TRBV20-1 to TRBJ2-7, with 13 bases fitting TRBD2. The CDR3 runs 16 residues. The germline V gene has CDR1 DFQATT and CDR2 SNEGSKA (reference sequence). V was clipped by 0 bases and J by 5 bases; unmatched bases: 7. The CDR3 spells CSARDQLAGGFHEQYF. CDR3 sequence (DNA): TGCAGTGCTAGAGACCAACTAGCGGGAGGGTTCCACGAGCAGTACTTC.

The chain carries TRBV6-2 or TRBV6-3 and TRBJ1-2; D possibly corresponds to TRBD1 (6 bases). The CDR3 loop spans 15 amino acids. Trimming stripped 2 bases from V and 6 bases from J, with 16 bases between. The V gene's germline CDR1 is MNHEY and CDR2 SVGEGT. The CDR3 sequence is CASSYDPRGPHGYTF. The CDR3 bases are TGTGCCAGCAGTTACGACCCCAGGGGCCCCCATGGCTACACCTTC.

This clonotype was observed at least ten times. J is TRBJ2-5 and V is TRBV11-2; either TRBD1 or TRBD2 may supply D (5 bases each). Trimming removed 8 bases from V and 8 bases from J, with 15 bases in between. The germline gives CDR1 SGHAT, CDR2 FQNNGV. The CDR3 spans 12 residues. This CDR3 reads CASGVGVGTQYF. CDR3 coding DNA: TGTGCCAGCGGAGTGGGGGTTGGAACCCAGTACTTC.

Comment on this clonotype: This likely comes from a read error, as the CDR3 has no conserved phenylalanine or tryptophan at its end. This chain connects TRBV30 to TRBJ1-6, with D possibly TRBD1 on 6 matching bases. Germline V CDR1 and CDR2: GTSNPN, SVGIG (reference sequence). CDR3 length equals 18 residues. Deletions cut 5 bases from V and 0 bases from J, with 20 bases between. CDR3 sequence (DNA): TGTGCCTGGGGGTTGGACAGCAAATTCAGCTCCTATAATTCACCCCTCCACCTT. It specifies CAWGLDSKFSSYNSPLHL.

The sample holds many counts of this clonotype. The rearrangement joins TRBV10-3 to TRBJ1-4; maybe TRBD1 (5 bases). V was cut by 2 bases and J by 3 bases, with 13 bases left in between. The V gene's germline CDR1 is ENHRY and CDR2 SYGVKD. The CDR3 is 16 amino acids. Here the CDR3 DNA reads TGTGCCATCAGTGAGAGGGGCGGGAGCGCTAATGAAAAACTGTTTTTT. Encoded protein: CAISERGGSANEKLFF.

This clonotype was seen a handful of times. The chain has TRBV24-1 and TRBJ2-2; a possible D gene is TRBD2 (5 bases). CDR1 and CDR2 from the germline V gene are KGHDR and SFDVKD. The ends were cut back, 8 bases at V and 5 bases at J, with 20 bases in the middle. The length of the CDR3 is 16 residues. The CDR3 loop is CATTASGIHRTGELFF. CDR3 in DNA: TGTGCCACCACGGCGTCCGGGATCCACCGGACCGGGGAGCTGTTTTTT.

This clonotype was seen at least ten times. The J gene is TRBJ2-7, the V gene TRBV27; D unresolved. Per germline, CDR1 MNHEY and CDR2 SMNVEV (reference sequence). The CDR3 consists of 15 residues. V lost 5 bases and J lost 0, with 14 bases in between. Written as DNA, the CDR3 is TGTGCCAGCAGTCTGTACCTGGGCAGCTCCTACGAGCAGTACTTC. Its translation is CASSLYLGSSYEQYF.

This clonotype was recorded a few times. The CDR3 is CASSPGLAREQYF. The CDR3, as DNA: TGCGCCAGCAGCCCAGGACTAGCCCGGGAGCAGTACTTC. This chain uses TRBV4-3 with TRBJ2-7; TRBD2 aligns across 8 bases. Trimming cost V 4 bases and J 7 bases; bases outside gene matches: 6. CDR1 and CDR2 from the germline V gene are LGHNA and YSLEER. The CDR3 runs 13 residues.

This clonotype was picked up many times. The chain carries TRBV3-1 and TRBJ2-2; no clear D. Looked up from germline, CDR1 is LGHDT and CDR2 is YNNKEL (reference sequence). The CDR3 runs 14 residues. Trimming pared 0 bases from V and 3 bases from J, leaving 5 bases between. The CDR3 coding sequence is TGTGCCAGCAGCCAAGATCGGGACACCGGGGAGCTGTTTTTT. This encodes CASSQDRDTGELFF.

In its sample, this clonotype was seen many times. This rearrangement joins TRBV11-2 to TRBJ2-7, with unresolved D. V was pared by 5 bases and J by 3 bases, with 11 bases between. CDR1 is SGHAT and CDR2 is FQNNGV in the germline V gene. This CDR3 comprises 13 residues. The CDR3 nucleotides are TGTGCCAGCAGCCCCAGGACGGGCTACGAGCAGTACTTC. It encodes CASSPRTGYEQYF.

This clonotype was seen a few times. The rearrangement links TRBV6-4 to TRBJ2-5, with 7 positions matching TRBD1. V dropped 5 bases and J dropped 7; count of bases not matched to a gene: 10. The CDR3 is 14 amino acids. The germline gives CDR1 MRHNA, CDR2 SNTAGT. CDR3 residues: CASSPLQGRGTQYF. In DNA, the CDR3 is TGTGCCAGCAGTCCCCTACAGGGGCGAGGGACCCAGTACTTC.

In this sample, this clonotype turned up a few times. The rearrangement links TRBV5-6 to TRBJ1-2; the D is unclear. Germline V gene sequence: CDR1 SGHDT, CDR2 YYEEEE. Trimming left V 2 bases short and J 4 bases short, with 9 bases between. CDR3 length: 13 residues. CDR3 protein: CASSFEVGYGYTF. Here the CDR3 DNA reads TGTGCCAGCAGCTTCGAGGTTGGCTATGGCTACACCTTC.

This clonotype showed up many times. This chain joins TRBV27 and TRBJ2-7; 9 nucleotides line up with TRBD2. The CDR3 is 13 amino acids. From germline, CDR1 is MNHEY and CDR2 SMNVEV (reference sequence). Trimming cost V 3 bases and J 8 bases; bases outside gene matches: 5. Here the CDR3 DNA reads TGTGCCAGCAGTTTGGGACTAGCTGTTCAGCAGTACTTC. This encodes CASSLGLAVQQYF.